This T cell receptor beta chain was found in a study of CD8 T cells in Susac syndrome (dated 2019 in TCRdb). Regarding the study in general: Whether CD8+ T cell activation and differentiation in Susac syndrome was antigen driven was tested using repertoire sequencing.

The CDR3 starts with the cysteine, ends with the phenylalanine, and has 15 residues. Only the CDR3 portion is preserved as DNA: 45 bases, with reading frame beginning at the first base. The germline V gene (reference sequence) gives CDR1 as DFQATT and CDR2 as SNEGSKA. Findings and caveats that apply to the study as a whole: The TCR sequencing and HLA analysis was acknowledged to have included a relatively small number of individuals.

This clonotype was observed once. What this receptor recognizes is not known. A junction boundary mismatches the germline segment, possibly from a read error. RNA was extracted using the RNeasy kit, and about 0.45 to 1 microgram was reverse transcribed with random hexamers. TCR beta CDR3 regions were amplified with the immunoSEQ multiplex PCR assay covering 54 Vbeta and 13 Jbeta segments. To correct PCR amplification bias, a synthetic template baseline was used for both primer optimization and computational correction. The paper's processing steps were these. Reads were annotated to V, D and J genes according to IMGT and were analyzed with immunoSEQ Analyzer, with only productive sequences retained. Clonality was computed as one minus Shannon entropy normalized by log2 of the number of productive unique sequences. For each patient and control, public and private clones were evaluated within the 100 most prevalent clones. Clones were defined as Susac-specific if absent from the healthy and MS cohorts, from roughly 1,100 published viral clones and from other ImmuneACCESS disease sequences. TCRdb cleaned the public reads at Q25 with fastp, built clones with MiXCR and kept in-frame beta chains. All rows with the same CDR3 protein become a single entry with the most common DNA and genes. TCRdb's processing, not the authors', yielded these V and J calls. Counted in this sample were 140,000 or so distinct CDR3 sequences; roughly 94% of them appeared once. In total, the top ten clones hold over 0.07% of the sample.

High-throughput TCR beta sequencing profiled peripheral blood CD8+ and CD4+ T cells from healthy donors, Susac syndrome patients and multiple sclerosis patients. Healthy donors were included as age- and sex-matched controls. Bulk CD8+ and CD4+ T cells were purified magnetically by negative isolation, whereas CD8+ TEMRA cells were enriched by FACS. Blood was drawn into EDTA tubes, processed within 24 hours, and PBMCs were isolated by density gradient centrifugation. PBMCs destined for TCR sequencing were cryopreserved in liquid nitrogen and later thawed in a 37 °C water bath. The sorted or isolated CD4+, CD8+ and CD8+ TEMRA cells reached a purity of at least 90%.

The chain employs TRBV20-1 and TRBJ2-3; the D gene cannot be named for sure. Sequenced input: CD4+ T cells from PBMCs. This sequence originates from a human donor in good health. In nucleotide form, the sequence is TGCAGTGCCAGAGACGACAATACTAGCACAGATACGCAGTATTTT. Its translation reads: CSARDDNTSTDTQYF.